This entry lists 12 T cell receptor beta chains sequenced from one sample in a study of OX40 agonist ivuxolimab in advanced cancers. TCRdb's table, derived via immunoSEQ multiplex PCR, lists solely in-frame clones and lacks some. The repertoire has 53,000 or so clones, roughly 88% of them found once; the top ten carry 1.5%. Material: CD4+ or CD8+ T cells sorted from blood, obtained in a trial of the OX40 agonist ivuxolimab. These receptors were obtained from an adult with an advanced solid tumor such as melanoma, head and neck, liver or kidney cancer.

This clone turned up a few times. The gene calls are TRBV5-5 and TRBJ2-7; 7 positions agree with TRBD1. Unmatched junction bases numbered 4, after V lost 1 base and J lost 6 bases. Germline CDR1 and CDR2: SGHKS and YYEKEE (reference sequence). The CDR3 consists of 13 residues. In nucleotides, the CDR3 is TGTGCCAGCAGCTTGCGACAGGGCGGCGAGCAGTACTTC. Residues: CASSLRQGGEQYF.

This chain uses TRBV18 with TRBJ2-2, with D perhaps matching TRBD2 (6 bases). The germline V gene has CDR1 KGHSH and CDR2 LQKENI. Trimming removed 3 bases at V and 1 base at J, with 9 bases between. There are 15 residues in the CDR3. The CDR3: CASSPGLLNTGELFF. The CDR3 DNA reads TGTGCCAGCTCACCGGGACTCTTGAACACCGGGGAGCTGTTTTTT. Together with reference TRBV18 and TRBJ2-2, the CDR3 gives the full variable domain: NAGVMQNPRHLVRRRGQEARLRCSPMKGHSHVYWYRQLPEEGLKFMVYLQKENIIDESGMPKERFSAEFPKEGPSILRIQQVVRGDSAAYFCASSPGLLNTGELFFGEGSRLTVL.

This clone has a single count. The chain carries TRBV27 and TRBJ2-1, with unresolved D. The CDR3 sequence is 13 residues long. Germline V gene lookup returns CDR1 MNHEY and CDR2 SMNVEV (reference sequence). The germline V and J ends were trimmed by 1 base and 3 bases, with 4 bases remaining between them. As DNA, the CDR3 is TGTGCCAGCAGTTTATGGGACTACAATGAGCAGTTCTTC. Its protein is CASSLWDYNEQFF.

This clone is a singleton in its sample. The chain joins TRBV30 to TRBJ1-5; no clear D gene. V lost 2 bases, J lost 7 bases, and 12 bases lay in between. Germline assignment: CDR1 GTSNPN and CDR2 SVGIG (reference sequence). The CDR3 covers 13 residues. The CDR3: CAWSPKPNQPQHF. The DNA for the CDR3 is TGTGCCTGGAGTCCGAAACCAAACCAGCCCCAGCATTTT.

This clone occurred once. The rearrangement links TRBV19 to TRBJ1-1; possible D gene TRBD1, 6 bases. CDR1 is LNHDA, CDR2 SQIVND, per germline (reference sequence). V lost 7 bases, J lost 1 base, and 13 bases lay in between. The CDR3 spans 14 residues. CDR3 protein: CASNDGGANTEAFF. The CDR3 DNA reads as TGTGCCAGTAATGATGGGGGCGCGAACACTGAAGCTTTCTTT.

The chain joins TRBV5-6 to TRBJ2-1; D remains ambiguous. The CDR3 spans 16 residues. V lost 0 bases and J lost 0, with 10 bases in between. The germline CDR1 and CDR2 sequences are SGHDT and YYEEEE. The CDR3 DNA is TGTGCCAGCAGCTTGGGACTCCTAAGCTCCTACAATGAGCAGTTCTTC. Protein product: CASSLGLLSSYNEQFF. Full variable domain (missing parts from reference TRBV5-6 and TRBJ2-1): DAGVTQSPTHLIKTRGQQVTLRCSPKSGHDTVSWYQQALGQGPQFIFQYYEEEERQRGNFPDRFSGHQFPNYSSELNVNALLLGDSALYLCASSLGLLSSYNEQFFGPGTRLTVL.

The chain is built from TRBV29-1 and TRBJ1-2; unclear D gene. The V gene's germline CDR1 is SQVTM and CDR2 ANQGSEA. This CDR3 has 12 residues. Trimming stripped 3 bases from V and 4 bases from J, with 9 bases between. In DNA form, the CDR3 reads TGCAGCGTTGATCAGGTTTTCTATGGCTACACCTTC. It is translated as CSVDQVFYGYTF.

The chain recombines TRBV2 with TRBJ1-2; maybe TRBD1 (6 bases). Germline-derived CDR1 and CDR2 are SNHLY and FYNNEI. V shed 5 bases and J shed 8 bases, with 15 bases lying between them. This CDR3 spans 13 amino acids. CDR3 coding DNA: TGTGCCAGCAGTTCGGTGGGGGCAGGGGGCTACACCTTC. It codes for CASSSVGAGGYTF.

This clone was picked up a small number of times. The chain employs TRBV29-1 and TRBJ1-1; 10 bases align to TRBD1. The V segment lost 7 bases and the J segment 10 bases; nucleotides outside the gene matches: 6. Germline-derived CDR1 and CDR2 are SQVTM and ANQGSEA. The CDR3 runs 11 residues. CDR3 DNA sequence: TGCAGCGCTCTGGACAGGGGGGGAGCTTTCTTT. Residues: CSALDRGGAFF.

V and J are TRBV19 and TRBJ1-1; 7 positions match TRBD1. This CDR3 is built from 15 residues. Trimming removed 6 bases from V and 1 base from J; junction bases left unmatched: 8. Germline V gene data show CDR1 as LNHDA and CDR2 as SQIVND (reference sequence). CDR3 in amino acids: CASSPWGTENTEAFF. CDR3 nucleotides: TGTGCCAGTAGCCCCTGGGGGACAGAGAACACTGAAGCTTTCTTT.

The V call is TRBV30, the J call TRBJ1-3; perhaps TRBD1 as D (5 bases). Trimming stripped 4 bases from V and 2 bases from J, with 9 bases between. This CDR3 contains 13 residues. Germline loops: CDR1 GTSNPN, CDR2 SVGIG (reference sequence). CDR3 sequence (DNA): TGTGCCTGGACCGGGACGGCTGGAAACACCATATATTTT. Amino acids: CAWTGTAGNTIYF.

In this sample, this clone turned up once. The chain is built from TRBV6-1 and TRBJ1-2, with D possibly TRBD1 on 6 matching bases. CDR1 and CDR2 (germline): MNHNS, SASEGT. This CDR3 is built from 15 residues. V lost 4 bases to trimming and J lost 7 bases, with 19 bases between them. The CDR3 sequence is CASSADVGGQGGYTF. CDR3 DNA sequence: TGTGCCAGCAGTGCCGACGTAGGGGGGCAGGGTGGCTACACCTTC.